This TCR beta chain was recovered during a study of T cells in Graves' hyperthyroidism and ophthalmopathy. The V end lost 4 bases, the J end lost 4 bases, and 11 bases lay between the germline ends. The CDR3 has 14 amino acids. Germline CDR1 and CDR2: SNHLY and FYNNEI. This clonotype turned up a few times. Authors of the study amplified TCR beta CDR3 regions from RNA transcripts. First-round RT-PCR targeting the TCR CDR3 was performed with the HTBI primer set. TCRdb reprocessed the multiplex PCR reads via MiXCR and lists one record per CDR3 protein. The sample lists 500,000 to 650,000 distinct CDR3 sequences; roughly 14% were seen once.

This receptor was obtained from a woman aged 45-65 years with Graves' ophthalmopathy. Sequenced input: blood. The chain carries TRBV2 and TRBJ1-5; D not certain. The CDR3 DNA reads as TGTGCCAGCAGTGCGATGGGTGAGAATCAGCCCCAGCATTTT. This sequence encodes CASSAMGENQPQHF.